The following is a TCR beta chain sequence with its context. This entry is derived from a study of control samples from healthy donors and cancer patients. The CDR3 extends over 14 amino acids. Germline V gene sequence: CDR1 KGHDR, CDR2 SFDVKD. V was pared by 6 bases and J by 2 bases, with 9 bases between. The protocol was immunoSEQ multiplex PCR, while the TCRdb copy is restricted to in-frame clones and leaves out a portion. The top ten hold over 2% of the sample, which has approximately 100,000 clones, around 85% seen once. Material for sequencing was blood. The chain couples TRBV24-1 to TRBJ2-2; D is ambiguous. This TCR was sampled from a woman aged 40 to 50 in good health. The CDR3 sequence: CATSPDSNTGELFF. The DNA of the CDR3 is TGTGCCACCAGTCCCGATTCAAACACCGGGGAGCTGTTTTTT.